Listed here are 12 T cell receptor beta chains from one sample, sequenced in a study of naive and memory T cell subsets. General observations from the study: Possibly reflecting memory cells re-expressing CD45RA, a few larger clonotypes occurred in naive repertoires, especially CD8.

The beta constant-region primer was an equimolar mix of two oligonucleotides covering TRBC1 and TRBC2. Ligated cDNA was amplified by four rounds of PCR with nested alpha and beta constant-region primers and SP2. TCRdb used MiXCR to reprocess the UMI-ligation and nested PCR reads, holding one entry per CDR3 protein. The sample yields 95,000 to 110,000 distinct CDR3 sequences, more than 14% seen once. No cognate antigen is known for these TCRs. The material sequenced was naive CD8+ T cells from blood. The receptors here all came from a human donor in good health.

This clonotype was detected many times. V gene TRBV12-5 combines with J gene TRBJ1-5; D unresolved. The CDR3 covers 13 residues. The V gene's germline CDR1 is LGHNT and CDR2 FRNRAP. V lost 2 bases and J 6 bases, leaving 8 bases between the germline ends. The CDR3 DNA reads TGTGCTAGTGGTTTGACAGTCACTCAGCCCCAGCATTTT. This translates into CASGLTVTQPQHF.

This clonotype was seen at least ten times. This chain joins TRBV4-3 and TRBJ1-5; D gene uncertain. Trimming took off 1 base at V and 0 bases at J, with 4 bases between the two ends. The germline V gene encodes CDR1 LGHNA and CDR2 YSLEER. The CDR3 loop spans 14 amino acids. The CDR3, as DNA: TGCGCCAGCAGCCAAGGGACTAGCAATCAGCCCCAGCATTTT. It yields the protein CASSQGTSNQPQHF.

The CDR3: CATSDGTSGGNNEQFF. The CDR3 nucleotides are TGTGCCACCAGCGATGGGACTAGCGGGGGAAACAATGAGCAGTTCTTC. The genes are TRBV15 and TRBJ2-1; 14 bases are a match to TRBD2. The germline V gene has CDR1 LNHNV and CDR2 YYDKDF (reference sequence). CDR3 length: 16 amino acids. The V segment lost 5 bases and the J segment 5 bases; nucleotides outside the gene matches: 5. The whole variable domain, filled in from reference TRBV15 and TRBJ2-1, reads DAMVIQNPRYQVTQFGKPVTLSCSQTLNHNVMYWYQQKSSQAPKLLFHYYDKDFNNEADTPDNFQSRRPNTSFCFLDIRSPGLGDTAMYLCATSDGTSGGNNEQFFGPGTRLTVL.

This clonotype was picked up a small number of times. This chain connects TRBV29-1 to TRBJ1-2; 9 bases are a match to TRBD1. This CDR3 has 13 residues. V shed 7 bases, J shed 3 bases, and the junction held 6 bases outside the gene matches. CDR1 is SQVTM, CDR2 ANQGSEA, per germline. CDR3 sequence: CSAEQGADYGYTF. CDR3 coding DNA: TGCAGCGCAGAACAGGGGGCGGACTATGGCTACACCTTC. Using reference TRBV29-1 and TRBJ1-2 for the parts outside the CDR3, the full variable domain is SAVISQKPSRDICQRGTSLTIQCQVDSQVTMMFWYRQQPGQSLTLIATANQGSEATYESGFVIDKFPISRPNLTFSTLTVSNMSPEDSSIYLCSAEQGADYGYTFGSGTRLTVV.

This clonotype was recorded many times. The rearrangement joins TRBV12-3 or TRBV12-4 to TRBJ2-1, with D unresolved. V was pared by 0 bases and J by 9 bases, with 3 bases between. The CDR3 sequence is 11 residues long. The CDR3 nucleotides read TGTGCCAGCAGTTTAGCGACTGAGCAGTTCTTC. Protein: CASSLATEQFF.

V and J are TRBV10-3 and TRBJ2-3, with D unresolved. The CDR3 has 18 residues. Between the trimmed V and J ends, which lost 0 bases and 0 bases, there was a span of 16 bases. Per germline, CDR1 ENHRY and CDR2 SYGVKD. The CDR3 sequence: CAISESPDGAVSTDTQYF. CDR3 bases: TGTGCCATCAGTGAGTCACCTGACGGTGCGGTTAGCACAGATACGCAGTATTTT.

This clonotype was seen more than once but under ten times. The chain recombines TRBV14 with TRBJ2-1; no reliable D call. The CDR3 runs to 15 residues. Deletions cut 1 base from V and 0 bases from J, with 7 bases between. Germline CDR1 reads SGHDN; CDR2 reads FVKESK. The CDR3 spells CASSQVRASYNEQFF. The CDR3 DNA sequence: TGTGCCAGCAGCCAAGTCCGGGCCTCCTACAATGAGCAGTTCTTC.

This chain links TRBV7-9 with TRBJ1-2; D is uncertain. The V gene lost 5 bases and the J gene lost 7 bases, with 14 bases spanning the gap. This CDR3 has 13 residues. Germline V gene data show CDR1 as SEHNR and CDR2 as FQNEAQ (reference sequence). CDR3 DNA sequence: TGTGCCAGCAGCCCAGGAGGAGGCCCTGGCTACACCTTC. Amino acid sequence: CASSPGGGPGYTF.

This clonotype appeared a few times. The chain carries TRBV6-2 or TRBV6-3 and TRBJ2-1; 13 bases fit TRBD2. CDR3 length: 19 amino acids. The germline CDR1 and CDR2 sequences are MNHEY and SVGEGT. The junction had 11 bases not matched to a gene; V was cut back by 6 bases and J by 0 bases. The CDR3 region has the DNA TGTGCCAGCAGCCCCGGACTAGCGGGGGACGGTCGCTCCTACAATGAGCAGTTCTTC. Translated, it gives CASSPGLAGDGRSYNEQFF.

The chain links TRBV7-9 to TRBJ2-7, with D hard to call. CDR3 size: 12 residues. CDR1 is SEHNR, CDR2 FQNEAQ, per germline (reference sequence). The V gene lost 4 bases and the J gene lost 3 bases, with 7 bases spanning the gap. The CDR3 sequence is CASSSMDYEQYF. The DNA for the CDR3 is TGTGCCAGCAGCTCGATGGACTACGAGCAGTACTTC.

The chain couples TRBV3-2 to TRBJ1-2. TRBV3-2 has pseudogene status. This CDR3 has 16 residues. The CDR3 DNA reads as TGTGCCAGCAGCCAAGTGTTTAAGGCCGCGAACTATGGCTACACCTTC. Its translation is CASSQVFKAANYGYTF.

This clonotype was detected a few times. The rearrangement joins TRBV20-1 to TRBJ1-5; the D gene is possibly TRBD1 (6 bases). The germline V gene encodes CDR1 DFQATT and CDR2 SNEGSKA (reference sequence). The V end lost 2 bases, the J end lost 4 bases, and 24 bases lay between the germline ends. The CDR3 extends over 18 amino acids. The CDR3 nucleotides are TGCAGTGCTAGACCAGATAGAGGAACTGGGGGCGATAATCAGCCCCAGCATTTT. This sequence encodes CSARPDRGTGGDNQPQHF.